A selection of T cell receptor beta chains follows, all from one sample in a study of PD-1 blockade in classical Hodgkin lymphoma. TCRdb's table, derived via immunoSEQ multiplex PCR, lists solely in-frame clones and lacks some. The table shows roughly 150,000 clones, with just under 80% occurring only once. The starting material was peripheral blood mononuclear cells (PBMCs), obtained before the second cycle of nivolumab. These receptors were obtained from a human donor with classical Hodgkin lymphoma. CDR3s include the opening cysteine and the closing phenylalanine or tryptophan. The D gene is left open where the match is weak. Where a row states a size, it is once, few, many or the class of an expanded clone; other rows omit it.

TGTGCCAGTAGGGGACTAGCGGGGTACAATGAGCAGTTCTTC,CASRGLAGYNEQFF,TRBV19,once,TRBJ2-1,TRBD2,14
TGTGCCAGCAGCTCCAGGGAAGGAGATGAAAAACTGTTTTTT,CASSSREGDEKLFF,TRBV7-8,few,TRBJ1-4,-,14
TGTGCCAGTACGGGACAGGGGTACAACGGGCAGTTCTTC,CASTGQGYNGQFF,TRBV2,-,TRBJ2-1,TRBD1,13
TGTGCCATCAGTGACGGACGGACTAATCAGCCCCAGCATTTT,CAISDGRTNQPQHF,TRBV10-3,-,TRBJ1-5,-,14
TGCAGCACTGGGACGGTCTATGGCTACACCTTC,CSTGTVYGYTF,TRBV29-1,-,TRBJ1-2,-,11
TGCAGCGCCCTCCGGACAGGCCGGTACAATGAGCAGTTCTTC,CSALRTGRYNEQFF,TRBV29-1,-,TRBJ2-1,TRBD1,14
TGTGCCAGCAGCCACCGGGACAGGGTCTATGGCTACACCTTC,CASSHRDRVYGYTF,TRBV11-2,-,TRBJ1-2,TRBD1,14
TGTGCCAGCAGCTTAGTCCTCTCAGCCCTTAACTATGGCTACACCTTC,CASSLVLSALNYGYTF,TRBV7-2,once,TRBJ1-2,-,16
TGTGCCATCAGTGAGTCTAGTGGAGAGACCCAGTACTTC,CAISESSGETQYF,TRBV10-3,-,TRBJ2-5,-,13
TGTGCCAGTAAAGGTGTGGCTTCCAGCTCCTACGAGCAGTACTTC,CASKGVASSSYEQYF,TRBV19,once,TRBJ2-7,-,15
TGTGCCAGCAGCGTAGACAGGGGTAACTATGGCTACACCTTC,CASSVDRGNYGYTF,TRBV9,-,TRBJ1-2,TRBD1,14
TGTGCCAGCAGCTTAAACCCCTCCACCGGGGAGCTGTTTTTT,CASSLNPSTGELFF,TRBV7-3,-,TRBJ2-2,-,14
TGCGCCAGCAGCCAAGATTGGGGACGGGGCGAGCAGTACTTC,CASSQDWGRGEQYF,TRBV4-1,many,TRBJ2-7,-,14
TGTGCCAGCAAGTCAGGGGCCGCAACTAATGAAAAACTGTTTTTT,CASKSGAATNEKLFF,TRBV6-6,-,TRBJ1-4,-,15
TGTGCCAGCAGCTTACTCGGCGGGAGGGTTGGGCGAGATACGCAGTATTTT,CASSLLGGRVGRDTQYF,TRBV7-2,-,TRBJ2-3,TRBD2,17
TGTGCCAGCAGCCATAAACAGGGCTCCCCGGACACCGGGGAGCTGTTTTTT,CASSHKQGSPDTGELFF,TRBV4-2,-,TRBJ2-2,-,17
TGTGCCATCAGTGGACAGGAGGGGAAAGAGACCCAGTACTTC,CAISGQEGKETQYF,TRBV10-3,-,TRBJ2-5,-,14
TGTGCCAGCAGCGAACTAGCGGGAGCCAGGGAGCTGTTTTTT,CASSELAGARELFF,TRBV27,-,TRBJ2-2,TRBD2,14
TGTGCCAGCACTGTCGGGGTGGGGCGAGAGACCCAGTACTTC,CASTVGVGRETQYF,TRBV2,-,TRBJ2-5,-,14
TGTGCCAGCAGCCAAAGGCAGGGGTTTTTTAGAGAGGAGACCCAGTACTTC,CASSQRQGFFREETQYF,TRBV4-2,-,TRBJ2-5,-,17
TGTGCCAGCACCCCGCGGATCACCGGGGAGCTGTTTTTT,CASTPRITGELFF,TRBV9,-,TRBJ2-2,-,13
TGTGCCAGCAGCCTATCCCCACAAGAGACCCAGTACTTC,CASSLSPQETQYF,TRBV2,-,TRBJ2-5,-,13
TGTGCCAGCAGAGTCAAGTGGGGGCACCAAGAGACCCAGTACTTC,CASRVKWGHQETQYF,TRBV7-9,-,TRBJ2-5,-,15
TGTGCCAGCTCCCCCTTGGGTGTGGGGGCCGCACTTATCCAGTACTTC,CASSPLGVGAALIQYF,TRBV18,-,TRBJ2-5,-,16
TGCGCCAGCAGCTTGGGTCACCGGGACAGGGCGACTGAAGCTTTCTTT,CASSLGHRDRATEAFF,TRBV5-1,-,TRBJ1-1,TRBD1,16
TGTGCCAGCAGCTCGGACAGGGGGAGGCAAGAGACCCAGTACTTC,CASSSDRGRQETQYF,TRBV5-6,once,TRBJ2-5,TRBD1,15
TGTGCAACAGCTTGGAGCGGGAGTACAGATACGCAGTATTTT,CATAWSGSTDTQYF,TRBV2,-,TRBJ2-3,TRBD2,14
TGTGCCAGCAGTAGGTTAAGCAATCAGCCCCAGCATTTT,CASSRLSNQPQHF,TRBV2,-,TRBJ1-5,-,13
TGCAGCGTTGAGGGACAGGGCAACACAGATACGCAGTATTTT,CSVEGQGNTDTQYF,TRBV29-1,-,TRBJ2-3,TRBD1,14
TGTGCCAGCAGTTACTCGCGGGGCATGAACACTGAAGCTTTCTTT,CASSYSRGMNTEAFF,TRBV6-5,-,TRBJ1-1,-,15
TGTGCCAGCAGCTTCGGACTAGCCAGCACAGATACGCAGTATTTT,CASSFGLASTDTQYF,TRBV11-2,-,TRBJ2-3,TRBD2,15
TGTGCCATTACTACCGGGACAGACTATGGCTACACCTTC,CAITTGTDYGYTF,TRBV10-3,-,TRBJ1-2,TRBD1,13
TGTGCCAGCAGTCCCCCCTTGGGGAGAACGGTAACTAACTATGGCTACACCTTC,CASSPPLGRTVTNYGYTF,TRBV28,-,TRBJ1-2,-,18
TGTGCCAGTAGTATGGTGGCAGGTCGGGCTAGTTACAATGAGCAGTTCTTC,CASSMVAGRASYNEQFF,TRBV19,-,TRBJ2-1,-,17
TGTGCCTGGAGCCTCCCAAGCGGGAGGGCTTTCTTT,CAWSLPSGRAFF,TRBV30,once,TRBJ1-1,-,12
TGTGCCAGCAGTGAGAGGGGCGTTTACAGTGGAGCCTATGGCTACACCTTC,CASSERGVYSGAYGYTF,TRBV2,large,TRBJ1-2,-,17
TGTGCCAGCACCCGGGACAGATCCTACAATGAGCAGTTCTTC,CASTRDRSYNEQFF,TRBV27,-,TRBJ2-1,TRBD1,14
TGCGCCAGCAGCTTGGGGACTAGCGGGAGATCCGGCACAGATACGCAGTATTTT,CASSLGTSGRSGTDTQYF,TRBV5-1,-,TRBJ2-3,TRBD2,18
TGTGCCAGCAGGGCATCCCCTAGCACAGATACGCAGTATTTT,CASRASPSTDTQYF,TRBV6-5,-,TRBJ2-3,-,14
TGTGCCAGCAGTGAACAGGGGACCTATGGCTACACCTTC,CASSEQGTYGYTF,TRBV6-4,many,TRBJ1-2,TRBD1,13
TGTGCCAGCACAGGACCTGCCCAAGAGACCCAGTACTTC,CASTGPAQETQYF,TRBV9,-,TRBJ2-5,-,13
TGCGCCAGCAGCTTGGCGTCAGGTGGACCTGCCTACGAGCAGTACTTC,CASSLASGGPAYEQYF,TRBV5-1,-,TRBJ2-7,-,16
TGTGCCAGCAGCTTCCCTAATGAACAGGGGGTCACAGATACGCAGTATTTT,CASSFPNEQGVTDTQYF,TRBV11-2,few,TRBJ2-3,TRBD1,17
TGTGCCAGCCGCTTTGGGACTTCCTATAATTCACCCCTCCACTTT,CASRFGTSYNSPLHF,TRBV19,many,TRBJ1-6,-,15
TGTGCCAGTAGTATCGCGTCAGCAAGCTACGAGCAGTACTTC,CASSIASASYEQYF,TRBV19,-,TRBJ2-7,-,14